Detailed here is one T cell receptor (beta chain). Libraries were prepared by immunoSEQ multiplex PCR; TCRdb keeps only in-frame clonotypes and omits some of them. Found here are 300,000 or so clones, about nine tenths of them singletons; the top ten hold approximately 6.6%. Trimming removed 4 bases from V and 4 bases from J; junction bases left unmatched: 11. The CDR3 spans 15 residues. Germline CDR1 reads SGHNT; CDR2 reads YYREEE (reference sequence). This specimen belongs to a study of blood T cell repertoires in COVID-19. V gene TRBV5-4 combines with J gene TRBJ2-7, with 7 bases lining up with TRBD2. This sequence was found in a woman in her 30s who had recovered from COVID-19. Material for sequencing was peripheral blood. The DNA for the CDR3 is TGTGCCAGCAGCCAGAGGCTAGCGGACCTATACGAGCAGTACTTC. This sequence encodes CASSQRLADLYEQYF. The variable domain in full, with the rest retrieved from reference TRBV5-4 and TRBJ2-7, is ETGVTQSPTHLIKTRGQQVTLRCSSQSGHNTVSWYQQALGQGPQFIFQYYREEENGRGNFPPRFSGLQFPNYSSELNVNALELDDSALYLCASSQRLADLYEQYFGPGTRLTVT.